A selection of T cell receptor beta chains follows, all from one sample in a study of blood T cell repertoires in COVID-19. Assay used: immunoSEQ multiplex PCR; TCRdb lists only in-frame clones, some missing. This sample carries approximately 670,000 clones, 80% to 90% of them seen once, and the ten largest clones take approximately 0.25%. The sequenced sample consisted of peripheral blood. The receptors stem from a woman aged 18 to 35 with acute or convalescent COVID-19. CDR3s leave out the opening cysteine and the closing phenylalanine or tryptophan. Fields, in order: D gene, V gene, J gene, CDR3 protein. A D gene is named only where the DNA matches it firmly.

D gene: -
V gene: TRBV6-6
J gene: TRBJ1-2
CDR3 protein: AALRGAKALNYGYT

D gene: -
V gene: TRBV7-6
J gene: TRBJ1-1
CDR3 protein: ASTHGYRSTANTEAF

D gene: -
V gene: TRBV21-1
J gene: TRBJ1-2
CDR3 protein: ASSGDRAYGYT

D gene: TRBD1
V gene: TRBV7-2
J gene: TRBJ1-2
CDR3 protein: ASSYASGQGVGYGYT

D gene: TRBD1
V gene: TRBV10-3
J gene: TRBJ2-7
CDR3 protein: AISESRDRVS

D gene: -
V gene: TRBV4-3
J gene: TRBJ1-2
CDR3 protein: ASSQDSRGTYVGYT

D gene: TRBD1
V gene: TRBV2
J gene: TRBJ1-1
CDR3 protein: ASSEALPFPGQGMEAEAF

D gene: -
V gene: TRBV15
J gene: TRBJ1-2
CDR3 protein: ATSRDRPGHRGYT

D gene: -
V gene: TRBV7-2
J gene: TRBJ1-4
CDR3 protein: ASSLGGGGAGNEKLF

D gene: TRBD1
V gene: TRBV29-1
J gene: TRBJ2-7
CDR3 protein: SARTGTYEQY

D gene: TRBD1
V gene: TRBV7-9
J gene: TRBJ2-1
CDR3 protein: ASSTGQGITHEQF

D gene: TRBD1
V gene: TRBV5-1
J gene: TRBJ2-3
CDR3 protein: ASSFWTGKVPSTDTQY

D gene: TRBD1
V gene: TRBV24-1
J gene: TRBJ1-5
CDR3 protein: ATKGQGDNQPQH

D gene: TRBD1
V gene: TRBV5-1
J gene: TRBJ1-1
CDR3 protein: ASSPEQGARSTEAF

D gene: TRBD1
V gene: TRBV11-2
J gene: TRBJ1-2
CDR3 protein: ASRDGTDGYT

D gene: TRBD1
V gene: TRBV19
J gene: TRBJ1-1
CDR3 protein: ASSGTARYFMNTEAF

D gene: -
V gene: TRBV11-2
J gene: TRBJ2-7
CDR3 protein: ASSLASEQY

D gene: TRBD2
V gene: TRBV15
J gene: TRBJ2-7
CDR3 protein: ATSRVWGGSEQY

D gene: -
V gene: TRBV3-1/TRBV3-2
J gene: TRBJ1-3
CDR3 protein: ASSLRVPSGNTIY

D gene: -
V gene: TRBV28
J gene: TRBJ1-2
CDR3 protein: ASSSQGNYGYT

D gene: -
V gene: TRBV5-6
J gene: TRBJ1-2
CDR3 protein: ASSSVTEVEHYGYT

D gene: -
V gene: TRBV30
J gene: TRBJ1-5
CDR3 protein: AWSKAGNIDQPQH

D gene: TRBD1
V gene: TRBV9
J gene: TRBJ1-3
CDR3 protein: ASSVELDRGNTIY

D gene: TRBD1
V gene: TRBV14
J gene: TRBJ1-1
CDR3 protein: ASSQQGGTEAF

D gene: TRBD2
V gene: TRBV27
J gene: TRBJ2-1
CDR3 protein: ASSLAGGYNEQF

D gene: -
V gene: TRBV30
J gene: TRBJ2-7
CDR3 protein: AWRGVDPYEQY

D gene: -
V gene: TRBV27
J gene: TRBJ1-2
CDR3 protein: ASSFYAELNYGYT

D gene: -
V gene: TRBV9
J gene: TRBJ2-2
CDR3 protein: ASSGRGTGELF

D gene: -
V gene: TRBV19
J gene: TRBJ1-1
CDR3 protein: ASSYTGGNTEAF

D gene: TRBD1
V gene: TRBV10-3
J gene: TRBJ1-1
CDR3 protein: ASQGGEWGNEAF

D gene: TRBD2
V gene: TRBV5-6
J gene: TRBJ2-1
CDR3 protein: ASSLPSGGAVQF

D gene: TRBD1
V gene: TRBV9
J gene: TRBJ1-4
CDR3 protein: ASSAATGVRGRNEKLF